This T cell receptor (beta chain) was sequenced during a study of blood T cell repertoires in COVID-19. The CDR3 spans 14 residues. CDR1 and CDR2 (germline): SGHNT, YYREEE (reference sequence). V was pared by 4 bases and J by 3 bases, with 4 bases of the junction left unmatched. Original handling: By means of reference gene primer amplification, nucleated cell counts were estimated. TCRdb's table, derived via immunoSEQ multiplex PCR, lists solely in-frame clones and lacks some. The V and J calls and clone size come from that table; D and trimming were worked out from the DNA. In the table there are around 50,000 clones, about 80% of which are singletons.

The V call is TRBV5-4, the J call TRBJ2-7, with 10 nucleotides matching TRBD1. Sequences were obtained from peripheral blood. This clonotype originated in a woman in her sixties or seventies with acute or convalescent COVID-19. DNA for the CDR3: TGTGCCAGCAGCCCGACAGGGGGCGTCTACGAGCAGTACTTC. Encoded protein: CASSPTGGVYEQYF.